The T cell receptor beta chain described here comes from a study of T cell clonotyping in hematopoietic cell transplantation. Comment on this clone: The target antigen is unknown.

Measured with immunoSEQ multiplex PCR; TCRdb has only the in-frame clones, and not every one. The sample lists over 25,000 clones, about 93% occurring once. Between the trimmed V and J ends, which lost 4 bases and 8 bases, there was a span of 23 bases. The germline gives CDR1 MGHDK, CDR2 SYGVNS. This CDR3 has 16 amino acids. Regarding the study as a whole: CD4 and CD8 repertoire contributions could not be separated without sorting.

Samples: about 28 days before transplant, then days 30, 100 and 180 after. The sequence came from a female patient aged 45-60 years who had an allogeneic stem cell transplant from a related donor, so the T cells may come from the graft donor. Some clones in this sample may be carry-over from other donors' samples. The gene calls are TRBV25-1 and TRBJ1-2, with D possibly being TRBD1 (5 bases). Sequenced material: PBMCs, taken 100 days after allogeneic stem cell transplant. CDR3 sequence: CASSVAGTDPFSGYTF. CDR3 coding DNA: TGTGCCAGCAGTGTGGCTGGGACGGACCCTTTTTCGGGCTACACCTTC.